The entry below gives a single T cell receptor (beta chain) sequence along with its context. As yet, its antigen is unknown. A much larger clone lies a single base off, so this may be a read error. These data originate in a study of CD8 T cells in ankylosing spondylitis. CDR1 SGHTA and CDR2 FQGTGA come from the germline V gene. This CDR3 is 14 amino acids long. V was pared by 2 bases and J by 11 bases, with 9 bases of the junction left unmatched. Construction of TCR beta libraries was performed using quantitative 5'-RACE with molecular barcodes. TCRdb fed the 5' RACE reads into MiXCR, producing one record per CDR3 protein. The data show 100,000 to 150,000 distinct CDR3 sequences, 7% to 10% seen once. Study-level points and caveats: Disease-linked clones reportedly showed significant enrichment in matched ankylosing spondylitis synovial fluid. Ankylosing spondylitis blood seemed to carry a telltale TCR beta motif made of fewer than 10 highly homologous variants.

The TCR was taken from a male donor with ankylosing spondylitis or in good health (not recorded which). Sequenced material: blood, either unsorted or a sorted T cell fraction (not recorded which). The rearrangement uses TRBV7-3 and TRBJ2-3, with TRBD2 matching over 8 bases. Here the CDR3 DNA reads TGTGCCAGCAGCTTAGCGGGAGGTACCACCCGGCAGTATTTT. Its protein is CASSLAGGTTRQYF.